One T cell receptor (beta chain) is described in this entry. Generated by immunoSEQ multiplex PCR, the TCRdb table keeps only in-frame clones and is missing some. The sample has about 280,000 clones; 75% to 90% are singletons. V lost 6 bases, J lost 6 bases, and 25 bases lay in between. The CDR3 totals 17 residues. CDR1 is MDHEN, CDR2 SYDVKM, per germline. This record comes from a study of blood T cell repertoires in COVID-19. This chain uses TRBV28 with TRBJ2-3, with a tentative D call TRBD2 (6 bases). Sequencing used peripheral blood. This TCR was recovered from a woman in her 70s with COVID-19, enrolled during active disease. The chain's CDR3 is CASSFMGEDYDWDTQYF. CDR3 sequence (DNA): TGTGCCAGCAGCTTCATGGGAGAGGACTACGACTGGGATACGCAGTATTTT.